This T cell receptor (beta chain) was documented in a study of regulatory T cells in long-lasting Graves disease. Overall study results and limits: Persistent cases of Graves' showed reduced TCR diversity relative to newly diagnosed patients.

Construction of TCR beta libraries relied on iRepertoire HTBI primers and on Arm-PCR targeting CDR3 regions. TCRdb re-called the multiplex PCR reads with MiXCR, one entry per CDR3 protein. The sample has more than 300,000 distinct CDR3 sequences, roughly 24% seen once; the top ten hold about 27%. The V end was cut by 0 bases, the J end by 6 bases, with 18 bases between. From germline, CDR1 is MNHNS and CDR2 SASEGT. The CDR3 length is 16 residues. This clonotype turned up a few times. Its antigen is currently unknown. The time point: persistent/refractory GD, antithyroid drugs over 5 years with positive TRAb. The TCR library was prepared using RNA isolated from PBMCs. Patients of an endocrinology department in Xi'an, China, were included.

Sequencing was performed on peripheral blood mononuclear cells (PBMCs), taken when the disease was refractory, from a patient treated with antithyroid drugs. This clonotype was sampled from a middle-aged woman with Graves disease. This chain uses TRBV6-1 with TRBJ2-7; D may be TRBD2 (7 bases). CDR3 bases: TGTGCCAGCAGTGAAGCCCTCGGACTAGGGGGGCTCGAGCAGTACTTC. Encoded protein: CASSEALGLGGLEQYF.